These 5 T cell receptor beta chains came from one sample sequenced in a study of T cells after yellow fever vaccination. TCRdb passed the 5' RACE reads through MiXCR, listing each CDR3 protein once. The data contain about 230,000 distinct CDR3 sequences, 6.7% of them seen just once; the ten biggest clones take up 0.8% to 1.2%. The sample here was CD4+ T cells sorted from PBMCs, taken on the day of the yellow fever booster vaccination. Source of these receptors: a man younger than 40 who received the YFV17D yellow fever vaccine.

This clonotype was seen many times. Here the CDR3 reads CASSPLGSSPGELFF. Written as DNA, the CDR3 is TGTGCCAGTAGTCCTCTTGGGTCTTCACCCGGGGAGCTGTTTTTT. This chain links TRBV19 with TRBJ2-2; D unclear. Trimming removed 5 bases from V and 6 bases from J, with 16 bases in between. The CDR3 is 15 amino acids. In germline, CDR1 is LNHDA, CDR2 SQIVND (reference sequence).

V gene TRBV3-1 combines with J gene TRBJ1-3; no definite D call. Germline assignment: CDR1 LGHDT and CDR2 YNNKEL (reference sequence). This CDR3 spans 15 amino acids. V lost 3 bases to trimming and J lost 5 bases, with 14 bases between them. The CDR3 nucleotides are TGTGCCAGCAGCCATAATCAAGATCACCGAAACACCATATATTTT. Translated: CASSHNQDHRNTIYF. Together with reference TRBV3-1 and TRBJ1-3, the CDR3 gives the full variable domain: DTAVSQTPKYLVTQMGNDKSIKCEQNLGHDTMYWYKQDSKKFLKIMFSYNNKELIINETVPNRFSPKSPDKAHLNLHINSLELGDSAVYFCASSHNQDHRNTIYFGEGSWLTVV.

The chain uses TRBV28 and TRBJ2-3; 7 positions agree with TRBD2. J lost 3 bases, V lost 4 bases, and 7 bases had no gene match. The CDR3 contains 15 residues. CDR1 and CDR2 from the germline V gene are MDHEN and SYDVKM. CDR3 nucleotide sequence: TGTGCCAGCAGTTCCCCGCCGGGACTAACAGATACGCAGTATTTT. This sequence encodes CASSSPPGLTDTQYF.

The chain is built from TRBV20-1 and TRBJ2-3; D unclear. The CDR3 consists of 12 residues. Trimming pared 5 bases from V and 2 bases from J, leaving 8 bases between. Germline CDR1 reads DFQATT; CDR2 reads SNEGSKA (reference sequence). The CDR3 here is CSAERFTDTQYF. In DNA, the CDR3 is TGCAGTGCTGAGAGGTTCACAGATACGCAGTATTTT.

This clonotype was seen a handful of times. The V gene is TRBV6-5, the J gene TRBJ2-7; weak D call: TRBD1 (6 bases). V was clipped by 6 bases and J by 7 bases, with 13 bases between them. The CDR3 extends over 12 amino acids. Per the germline V gene, CDR1 is MNHEY and CDR2 is SVGAGI. Written as DNA, the CDR3 is TGTGCCAGCAGCAATACAGGGCAGGAGCAGTACTTC. Translated, it gives CASSNTGQEQYF.